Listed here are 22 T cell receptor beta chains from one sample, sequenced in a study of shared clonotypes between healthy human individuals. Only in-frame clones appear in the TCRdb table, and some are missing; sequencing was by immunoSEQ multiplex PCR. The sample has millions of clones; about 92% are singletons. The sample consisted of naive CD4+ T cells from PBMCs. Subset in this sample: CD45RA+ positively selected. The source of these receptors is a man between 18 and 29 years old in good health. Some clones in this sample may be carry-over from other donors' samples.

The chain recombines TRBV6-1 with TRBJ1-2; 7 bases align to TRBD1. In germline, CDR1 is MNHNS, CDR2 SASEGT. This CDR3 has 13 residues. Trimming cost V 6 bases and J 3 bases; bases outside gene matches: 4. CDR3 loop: CASSGGTDYGYTF. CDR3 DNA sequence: TGTGCCAGCAGCGGGGGGACAGACTATGGCTACACCTTC.

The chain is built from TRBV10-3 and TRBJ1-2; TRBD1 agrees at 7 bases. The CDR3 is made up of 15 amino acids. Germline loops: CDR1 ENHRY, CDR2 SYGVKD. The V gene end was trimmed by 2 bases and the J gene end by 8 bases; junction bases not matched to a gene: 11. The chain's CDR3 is CAISEPETGLGGYTF. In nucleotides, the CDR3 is TGTGCCATCAGTGAGCCAGAGACAGGGCTAGGGGGCTACACCTTC.

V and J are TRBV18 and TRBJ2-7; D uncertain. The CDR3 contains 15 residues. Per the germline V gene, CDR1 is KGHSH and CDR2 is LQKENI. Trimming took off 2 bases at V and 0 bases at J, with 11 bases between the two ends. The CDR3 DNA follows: TGTGCCAGCTCACCAAGCCTAGGGATCTCCTACGAGCAGTACTTC. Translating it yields CASSPSLGISYEQYF.

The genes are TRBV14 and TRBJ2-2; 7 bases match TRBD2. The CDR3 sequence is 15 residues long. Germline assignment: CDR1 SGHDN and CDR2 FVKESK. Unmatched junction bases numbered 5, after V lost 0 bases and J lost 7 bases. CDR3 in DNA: TGTGCCAGCAGCCAAGACGTCCTAGCGGACGGGGAGCTGTTTTTT. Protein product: CASSQDVLADGELFF.

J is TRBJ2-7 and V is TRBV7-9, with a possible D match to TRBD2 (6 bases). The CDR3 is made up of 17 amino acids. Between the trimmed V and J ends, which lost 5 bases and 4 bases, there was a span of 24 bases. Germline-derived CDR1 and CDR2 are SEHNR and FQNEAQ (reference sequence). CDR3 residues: CASSMVRLGTPLYEQYF. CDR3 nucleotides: TGTGCCAGCAGCATGGTAAGACTCGGGACTCCACTTTACGAGCAGTACTTC.

CDR3 nucleotide sequence: TGCGCCAGCAGCTTGTCTAGAGGACTAGCGGGAGATGATCATCTATCAGATACGCAGTATTTT. Its translation: CASSLSRGLAGDDHLSDTQYF. This sequence joins TRBV5-1 and TRBJ2-3; the match to TRBD2 covers 13 bases. This CDR3 contains 21 residues. The V segment lost 1 base and the J segment 4 bases; nucleotides outside the gene matches: 18. Germline V gives CDR1 SGHRS, CDR2 YFSETQ.

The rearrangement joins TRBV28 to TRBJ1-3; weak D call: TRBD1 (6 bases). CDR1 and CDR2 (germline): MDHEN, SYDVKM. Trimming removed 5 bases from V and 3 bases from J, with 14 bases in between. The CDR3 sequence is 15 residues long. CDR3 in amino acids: CASSILGGNGNTIYF. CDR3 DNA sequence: TGTGCCAGCAGTATCCTAGGGGGGAATGGAAACACCATATATTTT.

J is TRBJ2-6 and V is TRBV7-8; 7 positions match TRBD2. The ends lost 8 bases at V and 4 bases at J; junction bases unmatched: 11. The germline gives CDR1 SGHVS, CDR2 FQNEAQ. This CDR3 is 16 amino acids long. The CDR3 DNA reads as TGTGCCAGCGGGGCGGCGGGGGTCCTGGGGGCCAACGTCCTGACTTTC. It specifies CASGAAGVLGANVLTF.

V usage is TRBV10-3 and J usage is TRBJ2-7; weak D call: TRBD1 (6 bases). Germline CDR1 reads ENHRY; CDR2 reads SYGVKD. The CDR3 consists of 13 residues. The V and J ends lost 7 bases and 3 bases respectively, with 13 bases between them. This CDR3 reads CAITTDRNYEQYF. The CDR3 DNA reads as TGTGCCATCACCACGGACAGAAACTACGAGCAGTACTTC.

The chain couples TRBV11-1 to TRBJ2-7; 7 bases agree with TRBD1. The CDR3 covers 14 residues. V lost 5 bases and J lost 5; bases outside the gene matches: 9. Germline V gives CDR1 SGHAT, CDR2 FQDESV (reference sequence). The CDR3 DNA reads TGTGCCAGCAGCCCCCGCAGGGGGTACGACGAGCAGTACTTC. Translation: CASSPRRGYDEQYF.

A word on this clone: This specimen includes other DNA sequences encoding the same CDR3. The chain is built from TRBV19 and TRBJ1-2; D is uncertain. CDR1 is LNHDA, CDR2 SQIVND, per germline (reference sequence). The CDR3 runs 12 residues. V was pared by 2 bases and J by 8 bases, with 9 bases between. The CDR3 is CASSILSGGYTF. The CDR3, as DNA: TGTGCCAGTAGTATATTATCGGGGGGCTACACCTTC.

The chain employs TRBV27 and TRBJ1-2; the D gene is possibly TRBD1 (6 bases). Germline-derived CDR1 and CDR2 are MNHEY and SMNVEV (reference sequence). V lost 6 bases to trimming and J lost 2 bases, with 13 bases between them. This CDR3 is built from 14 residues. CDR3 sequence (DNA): TGTGCCAGCAGCCACAGGGCTATCAACTATGGCTACACCTTC. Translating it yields CASSHRAINYGYTF.

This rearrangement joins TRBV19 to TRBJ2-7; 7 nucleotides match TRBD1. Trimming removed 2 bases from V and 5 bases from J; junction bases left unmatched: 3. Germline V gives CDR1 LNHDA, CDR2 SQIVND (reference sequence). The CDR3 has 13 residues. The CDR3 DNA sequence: TGTGCCAGTAGTATACGCAGGGGGAACGAGCAGTACTTC. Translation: CASSIRRGNEQYF.

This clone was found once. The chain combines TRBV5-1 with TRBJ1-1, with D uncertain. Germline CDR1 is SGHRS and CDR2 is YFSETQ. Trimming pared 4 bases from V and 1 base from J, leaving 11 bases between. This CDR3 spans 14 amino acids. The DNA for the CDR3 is TGCGCCAGCAGCCCCGACACGACGAACACTGAAGCTTTCTTT. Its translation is CASSPDTTNTEAFF.

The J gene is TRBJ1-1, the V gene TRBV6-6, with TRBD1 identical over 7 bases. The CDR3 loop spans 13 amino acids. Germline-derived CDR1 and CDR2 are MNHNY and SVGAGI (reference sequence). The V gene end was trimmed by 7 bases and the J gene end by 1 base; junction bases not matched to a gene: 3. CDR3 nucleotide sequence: TGTGCCAGCACCAGGACAGGGAACACTGAAGCTTTCTTT. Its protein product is CASTRTGNTEAFF.

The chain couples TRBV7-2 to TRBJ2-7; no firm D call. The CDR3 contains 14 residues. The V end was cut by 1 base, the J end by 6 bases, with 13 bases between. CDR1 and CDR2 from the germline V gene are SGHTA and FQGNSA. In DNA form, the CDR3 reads TGTGCCAGCAGCTTAGGAGGCTCCTTGGGCGAGCAGTACTTC. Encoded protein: CASSLGGSLGEQYF.

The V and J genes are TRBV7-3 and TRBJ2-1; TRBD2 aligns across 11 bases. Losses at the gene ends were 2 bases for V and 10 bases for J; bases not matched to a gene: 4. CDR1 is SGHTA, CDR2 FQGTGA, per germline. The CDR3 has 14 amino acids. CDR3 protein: CASSLGTSGGEQFF. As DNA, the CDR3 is TGTGCCAGCAGCTTAGGGACTAGCGGAGGGGAGCAGTTCTTC.

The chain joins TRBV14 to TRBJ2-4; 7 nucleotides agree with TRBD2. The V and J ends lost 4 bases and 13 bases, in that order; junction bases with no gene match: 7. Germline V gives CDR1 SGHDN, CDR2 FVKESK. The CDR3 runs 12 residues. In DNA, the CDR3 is TGTGCCAGCAGCCTCGTGGCGGGAGCCCAGTACTTC. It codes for CASSLVAGAQYF.

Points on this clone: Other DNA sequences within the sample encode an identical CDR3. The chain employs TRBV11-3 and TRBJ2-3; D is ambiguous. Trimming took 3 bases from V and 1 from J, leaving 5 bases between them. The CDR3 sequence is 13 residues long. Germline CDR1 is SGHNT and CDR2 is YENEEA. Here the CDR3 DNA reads TGTGCCAGCAGCTTGTCTGGCACAGATACGCAGTATTTT. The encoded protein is CASSLSGTDTQYF. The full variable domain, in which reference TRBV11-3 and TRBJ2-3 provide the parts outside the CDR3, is EAGVVQSPRYKIIEKKQPVAFWCNPISGHNTLYWYLQNLGQGPELLIRYENEEAVDDSQLPKDRFSAERLKGVDSTLKIQPAELGDSAVYLCASSLSGTDTQYFGPGTRLTVL.

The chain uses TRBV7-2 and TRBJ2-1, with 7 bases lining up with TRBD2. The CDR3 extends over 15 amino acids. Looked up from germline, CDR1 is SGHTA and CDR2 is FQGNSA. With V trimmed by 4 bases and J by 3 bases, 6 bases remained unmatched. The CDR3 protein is CASSSPGGFYNEQFF. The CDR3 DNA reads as TGTGCCAGCAGCTCACCCGGGGGGTTCTACAATGAGCAGTTCTTC.

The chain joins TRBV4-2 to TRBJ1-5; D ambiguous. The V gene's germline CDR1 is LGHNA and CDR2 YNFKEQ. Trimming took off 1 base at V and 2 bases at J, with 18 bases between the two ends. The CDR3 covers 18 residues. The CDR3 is CASSQGPAGPGGNQPQHF. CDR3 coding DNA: TGTGCCAGCAGCCAAGGCCCCGCGGGTCCTGGAGGCAATCAGCCCCAGCATTTT.

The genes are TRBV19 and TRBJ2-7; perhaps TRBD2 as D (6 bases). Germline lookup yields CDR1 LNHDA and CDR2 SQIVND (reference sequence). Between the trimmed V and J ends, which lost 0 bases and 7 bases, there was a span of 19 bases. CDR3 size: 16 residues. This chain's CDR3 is CASSIEGERRTTEQYF. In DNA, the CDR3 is TGTGCCAGTAGTATAGAGGGGGAGCGACGGACTACGGAGCAGTACTTC.